The 8 T cell receptor beta chains in this list originate from one sample, sequenced in a study of T cells in Graves' hyperthyroidism and ophthalmopathy. TCR beta CDR3 regions were amplified from RNA. HTBI primers drove first-round RT-PCR of the TCR CDR3. TCRdb recomputed calls from the multiplex PCR reads with MiXCR, one row per CDR3 protein. The table includes around 380,000 distinct CDR3 sequences, about 13% detected once. The sequencing input was blood. These receptors were obtained from a young man with Graves' hyperthyroidism that later progressed to Graves' ophthalmopathy.

This clonotype has a count of ten or more. The CDR3 DNA is TGTGCCAGCAGCTTAGGGGGGCACGACGATGAGCAGTTCTTC. Its translation: CASSLGGHDDEQFF. The chain is built from TRBV11-3 and TRBJ2-1; a weak D match, TRBD1 (6 bases). CDR3 length equals 14 residues. CDR1 is SGHNT and CDR2 is YENEEA in the germline V gene. V lost 1 base and J lost 8, with 12 bases in between.

This clonotype was observed many times. The chain uses TRBV2 and TRBJ1-4; D gene unclear. Germline CDR1 is SNHLY and CDR2 is FYNNEI. The CDR3 loop spans 16 amino acids. Trimming left V 4 bases short and J 0 bases short, with 12 bases between. Here the CDR3 DNA reads TGTGCCAGCAGTGCAGTGGAGTTTACAACTAATGAAAAACTGTTTTTT. Amino acid sequence: CASSAVEFTTNEKLFF.

With respect to this clonotype: The CDR3 carries no conserved terminal phenylalanine or tryptophan, so it likely arises from a read error. The chain is built from TRBV5-1 and TRBJ2-5; 7 positions match TRBD1. Germline loops: CDR1 SGHRS, CDR2 YFSETQ. The CDR3 extends over 15 amino acids. V trimming: 3 bases; J trimming: 0 bases; junction bases outside the gene matches: 5. This CDR3 reads CASSWDRMYQETQYL. The DNA for the CDR3 is TGCGCCAGCAGCTGGGACAGAATGTACCAAGAGACCCAGTACTTG.

The chain uses TRBV29-1 and TRBJ2-7; the D gene is possibly TRBD1 (6 bases). Germline values: CDR1 SQVTM, CDR2 ANQGSEA. The CDR3 has 13 residues. Trimming cost V 4 bases and J 5 bases, with 15 bases left between them. In DNA form, the CDR3 reads TGCAGCGTTGGAACAGGGTTCGAAAACGAGCAGTACTTC. Residues: CSVGTGFENEQYF.

Turning to this clonotype: This clone may be a read error of a much larger clone one base away. The chain employs TRBV6-6 and TRBJ1-4; 8 positions match TRBD1. There are 15 residues in the CDR3. Looked up from germline, CDR1 is MNHNY and CDR2 is SVGAGI (reference sequence). V shed 0 bases and J 10 bases; nucleotides not matched to a gene: 7. CDR3 nucleotide sequence: TGTGCCAGCAGTTACTCGACAGGGGAAGATGGAAAACTGTTTTTT. Protein: CASSYSTGEDGKLFF.

The genes are TRBV5-1 and TRBJ2-2; 9 bases are a match to TRBD1. Germline assignment: CDR1 SGHRS and CDR2 YFSETQ. With 3 bases clipped from V and 0 bases from J, the junction kept 6 bases outside the gene matches. The CDR3 length is 17 residues. This CDR3 is CASSYLQGAPNTGELFF. DNA of the CDR3: TGCGCCAGCAGCTACCTACAGGGGGCCCCGAACACCGGGGAGCTGTTTTTT.

A few counts support this clonotype. The rearrangement uses TRBV20-1 and TRBJ2-1, with 8 bases lining up with TRBD1. Germline lookup yields CDR1 DFQATT and CDR2 SNEGSKA (reference sequence). This CDR3 has 16 amino acids. V lost 3 bases, J lost 3 bases, and 10 bases stayed unmatched. The CDR3 loop reads CSASASGGVNYNEQFF. DNA of the CDR3: TGCAGTGCTAGCGCCTCAGGGGGCGTAAACTACAATGAGCAGTTCTTC.

This clonotype came up a few times. The chain links TRBV4-2 to TRBJ2-1; TRBD2 aligns across 9 bases. CDR3 size: 17 residues. V lost 1 base, J lost 2 bases, and 6 bases stayed unmatched. Germline CDR1 reads LGHNA; CDR2 reads YNFKEQ. The CDR3 is CASSQGYRGGAYNEQFF. DNA for the CDR3: TGTGCCAGCAGCCAAGGGTATCGCGGGGGGGCCTACAATGAGCAGTTCTTC.